This TCR beta chain came from a study of T cells in Graves' hyperthyroidism and ophthalmopathy. Study as a whole: Blood was drawn when the patient was first diagnosed and still untreated.

Approximately 10 ml of fresh peripheral blood supplied the PBMCs. Germline V CDR1 and CDR2: GTSNPN, SVGIG (reference sequence). The CDR3 covers 12 residues. This clonotype was detected many times. Antigen: not known. The source material, RNA transcripts, was used to amplify TCR beta CDR3 regions. In the first-round RT-PCR of the TCR CDR3, the HTBI primer set was used. MiXCR was run by TCRdb on the multiplex PCR reads, yielding one entry per CDR3 protein. The sample includes about 360,000 distinct CDR3 sequences, over 10% seen only once; the top ten take 9.2%. Study-wide results and caveats: Ophthalmopathy cases were set apart from stable hyperthyroidism by a 13 V-J model. In blood, most of the thyroid clonotypes expanded above 0.001 were also present.

Sequencing was done on a sample of blood. The TCR originated in a woman younger than 30 with Graves' hyperthyroidism. This sequence joins TRBV30 and TRBJ2-7, with 8 bases matching TRBD2. DNA for the CDR3: TGTGTTGGACTAGCTGCTTCCTACGAGCAGTACTTC. It codes for CVGLAASYEQYF.